What follows is one TCR beta chain and its context. The germline V gene encodes CDR1 LGHDT and CDR2 YNNKEL (reference sequence). Deletions cut 8 bases from V and 0 bases from J, with 10 bases between. This CDR3 has 13 amino acids. This record belongs to a study of blood T cell repertoires in COVID-19. TCRdb keeps only in-frame clones here, not all; method: immunoSEQ multiplex PCR. The table lists 150,000 to 200,000 clones, approximately 93% of them singletons. What was sequenced was peripheral blood. The chain is built from TRBV3-1 (or the pseudogene TRBV3-2) and TRBJ1-1, with D possibly matching TRBD1 (6 bases). The sequence derives from a woman aged 55-75 years with COVID-19, enrolled during active disease. In DNA form, the CDR3 reads TGTGCCAGCCGAAACAGGGTGAACACTGAAGCTTTCTTT. This gives the protein CASRNRVNTEAFF.